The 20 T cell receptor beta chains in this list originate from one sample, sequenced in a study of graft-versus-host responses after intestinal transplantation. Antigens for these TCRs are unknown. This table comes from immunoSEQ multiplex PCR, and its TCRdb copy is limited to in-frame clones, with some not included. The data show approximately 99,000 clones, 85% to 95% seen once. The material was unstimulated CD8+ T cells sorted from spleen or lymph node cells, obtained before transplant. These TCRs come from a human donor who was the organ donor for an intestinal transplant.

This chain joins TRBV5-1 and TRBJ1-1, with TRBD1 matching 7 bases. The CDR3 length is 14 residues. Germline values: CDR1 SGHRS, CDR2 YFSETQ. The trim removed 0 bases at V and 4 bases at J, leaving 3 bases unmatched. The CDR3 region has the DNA TGCGCCAGCAGCTTGGCTGGACAGGCCACTGAAGCTTTCTTT. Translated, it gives CASSLAGQATEAFF.

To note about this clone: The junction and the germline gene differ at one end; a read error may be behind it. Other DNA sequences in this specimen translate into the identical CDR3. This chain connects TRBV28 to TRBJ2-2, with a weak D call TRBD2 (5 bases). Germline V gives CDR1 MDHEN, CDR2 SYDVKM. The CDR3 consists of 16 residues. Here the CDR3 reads CASSSVGSPNTGELFF. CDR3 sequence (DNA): TGTGCCAGCAGTTCCGTCGGGTCGCCGAACACCGGGGAACTGTTTTTT.

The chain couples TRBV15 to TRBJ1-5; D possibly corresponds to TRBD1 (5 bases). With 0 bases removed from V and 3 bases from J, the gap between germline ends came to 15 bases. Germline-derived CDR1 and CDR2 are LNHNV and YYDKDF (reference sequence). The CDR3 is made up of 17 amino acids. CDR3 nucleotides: TGTGCCACCAGCAGAGATCGGAGCCAGACAGACAATCAGCCCCAGCATTTT. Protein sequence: CATSRDRSQTDNQPQHF.

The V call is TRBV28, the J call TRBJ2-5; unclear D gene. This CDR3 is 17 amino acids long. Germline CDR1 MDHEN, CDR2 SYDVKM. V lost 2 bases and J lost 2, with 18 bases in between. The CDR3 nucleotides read TGTGCCAGCAGTTTACCCCCTCGCCCGACACATCAAGAGACCCAGTACTTC. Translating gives CASSLPPRPTHQETQYF. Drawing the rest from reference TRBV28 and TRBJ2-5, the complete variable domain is DVKVTQSSRYLVKRTGEKVFLECVQDMDHENMFWYRQDPGLGLRLIYFSYDVKMKEKGDIPEGYSVSREKKERFSLILESASTNQTSMYLCASSLPPRPTHQETQYFGPGTRLLVL.

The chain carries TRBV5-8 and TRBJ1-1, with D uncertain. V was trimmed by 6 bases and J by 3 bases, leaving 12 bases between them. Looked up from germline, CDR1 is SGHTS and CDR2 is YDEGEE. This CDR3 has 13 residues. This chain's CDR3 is CASILPRDTEAFF. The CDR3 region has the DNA TGTGCCAGCATATTACCCCGGGACACTGAAGCTTTCTTT.

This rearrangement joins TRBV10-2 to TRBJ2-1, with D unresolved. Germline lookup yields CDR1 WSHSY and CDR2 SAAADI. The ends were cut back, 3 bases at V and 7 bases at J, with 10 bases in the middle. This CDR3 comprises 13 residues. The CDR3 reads CASSDPLQNEQFF. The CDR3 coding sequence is TGCGCCAGCAGTGACCCTTTACAGAATGAGCAGTTCTTC.

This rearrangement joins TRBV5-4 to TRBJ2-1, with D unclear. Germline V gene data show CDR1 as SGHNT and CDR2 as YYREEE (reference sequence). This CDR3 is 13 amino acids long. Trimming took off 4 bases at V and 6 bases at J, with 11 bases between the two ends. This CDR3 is CASSVLAGNEQFF. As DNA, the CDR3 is TGTGCCAGCAGCGTGTTGGCAGGCAATGAGCAGTTCTTC. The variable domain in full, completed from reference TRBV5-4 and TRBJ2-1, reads ETGVTQSPTHLIKTRGQQVTLRCSSQSGHNTVSWYQQALGQGPQFIFQYYREEENGRGNFPPRFSGLQFPNYSSELNVNALELDDSALYLCASSVLAGNEQFFGPGTRLTVL.

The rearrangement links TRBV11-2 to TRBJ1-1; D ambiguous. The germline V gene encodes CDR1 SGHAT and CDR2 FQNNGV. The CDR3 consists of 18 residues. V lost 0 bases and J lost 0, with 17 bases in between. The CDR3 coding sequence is TGTGCCAGCAGCTTAGATCATGTTAGAGGTCGGTTGAACACTGAAGCTTTCTTT. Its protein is CASSLDHVRGRLNTEAFF.

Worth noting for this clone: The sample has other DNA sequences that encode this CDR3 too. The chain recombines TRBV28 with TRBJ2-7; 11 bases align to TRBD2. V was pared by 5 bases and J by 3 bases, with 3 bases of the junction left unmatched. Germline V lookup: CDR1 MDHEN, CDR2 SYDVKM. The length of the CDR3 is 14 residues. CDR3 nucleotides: TGTGCCAGCAGTCCGGGGACTAGCGGCTACGAGCAGTACTTC. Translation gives CASSPGTSGYEQYF.

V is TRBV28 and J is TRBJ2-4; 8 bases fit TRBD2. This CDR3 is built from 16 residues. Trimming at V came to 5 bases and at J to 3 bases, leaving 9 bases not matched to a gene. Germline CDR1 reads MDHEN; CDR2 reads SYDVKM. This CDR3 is CASSHRFSGDKNIQYF. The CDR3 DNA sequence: TGTGCCAGCAGTCATCGTTTTAGCGGGGACAAAAACATTCAGTACTTC.

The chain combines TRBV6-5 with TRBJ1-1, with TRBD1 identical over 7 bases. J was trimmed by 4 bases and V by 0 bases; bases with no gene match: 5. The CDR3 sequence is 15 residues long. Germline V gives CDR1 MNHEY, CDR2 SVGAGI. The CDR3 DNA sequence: TGTGCCAGCAGTTACTCACAGACAGGGAGCACTGAAGCTTTCTTT. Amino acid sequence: CASSYSQTGSTEAFF.

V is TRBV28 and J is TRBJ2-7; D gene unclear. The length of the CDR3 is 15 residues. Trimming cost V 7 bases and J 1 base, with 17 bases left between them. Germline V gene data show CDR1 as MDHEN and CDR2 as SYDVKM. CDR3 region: CASMHLGQPSYEQYF. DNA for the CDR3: TGTGCCAGCATGCATCTGGGCCAGCCATCCTACGAGCAGTACTTC.

The CDR3 nucleotides are TGTGCCAGCAGCCCATGGGGAGAGGGGGAAGAGACCCAGTACTTC. Amino acid sequence: CASSPWGEGEETQYF. The chain employs TRBV5-8 and TRBJ2-5; possibly TRBD1 for D (6 bases). Germline V lookup: CDR1 SGHTS, CDR2 YDEGEE. This CDR3 comprises 15 residues. Trimming left V 4 bases short and J 3 bases short, with 16 bases between.

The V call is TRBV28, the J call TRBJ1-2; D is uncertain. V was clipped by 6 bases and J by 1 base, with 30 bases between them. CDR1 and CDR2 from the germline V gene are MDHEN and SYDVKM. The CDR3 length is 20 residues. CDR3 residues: CASSNRGRFNKAVYNYGYTF. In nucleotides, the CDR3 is TGTGCCAGCAGCAATCGGGGAAGATTCAATAAGGCGGTGTATAACTATGGCTACACCTTC.

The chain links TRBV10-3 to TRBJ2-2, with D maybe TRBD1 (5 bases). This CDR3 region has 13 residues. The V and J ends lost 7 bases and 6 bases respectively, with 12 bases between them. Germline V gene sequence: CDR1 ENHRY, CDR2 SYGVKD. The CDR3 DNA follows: TGTGCCATCACGGCAGGGATAGCCGGGGAGCTGTTTTTT. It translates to CAITAGIAGELFF.

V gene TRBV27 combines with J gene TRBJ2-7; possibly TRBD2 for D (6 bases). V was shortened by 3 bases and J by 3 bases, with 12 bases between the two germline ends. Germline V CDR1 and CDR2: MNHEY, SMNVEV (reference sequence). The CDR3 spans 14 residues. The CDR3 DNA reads TGTGCCAGCAGTTTGTCGAATAGCGGCTACGAGCAGTACTTC. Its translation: CASSLSNSGYEQYF.

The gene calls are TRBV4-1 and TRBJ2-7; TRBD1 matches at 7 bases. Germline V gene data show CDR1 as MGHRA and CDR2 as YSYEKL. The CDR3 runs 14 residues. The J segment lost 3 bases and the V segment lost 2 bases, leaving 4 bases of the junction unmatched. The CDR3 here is CASSQPGQSYEQYF. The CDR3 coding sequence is TGCGCCAGCAGCCAACCGGGACAGAGCTACGAGCAGTACTTC.

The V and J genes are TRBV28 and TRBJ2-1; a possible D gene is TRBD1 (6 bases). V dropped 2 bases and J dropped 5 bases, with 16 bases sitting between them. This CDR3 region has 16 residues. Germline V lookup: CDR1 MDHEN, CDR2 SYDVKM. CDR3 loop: CASSLLRDKSDNEQFF. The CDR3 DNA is TGTGCCAGCAGTTTACTCCGGGACAAGAGTGACAATGAGCAGTTCTTC.

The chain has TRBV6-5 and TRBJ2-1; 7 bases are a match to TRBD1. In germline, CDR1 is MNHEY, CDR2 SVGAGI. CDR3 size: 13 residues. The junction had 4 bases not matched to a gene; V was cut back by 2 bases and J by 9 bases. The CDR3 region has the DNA TGTGCCAGCAGTTACGCGACAGGGTTTGAGCAGTTCTTC. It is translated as CASSYATGFEQFF.

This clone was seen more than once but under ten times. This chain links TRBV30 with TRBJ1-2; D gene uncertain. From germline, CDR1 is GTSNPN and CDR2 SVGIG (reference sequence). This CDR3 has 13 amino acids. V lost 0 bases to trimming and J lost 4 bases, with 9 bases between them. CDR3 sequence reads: CAWSVALSYGYTF. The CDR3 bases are TGTGCCTGGAGTGTAGCCTTGTCCTATGGCTACACCTTC.